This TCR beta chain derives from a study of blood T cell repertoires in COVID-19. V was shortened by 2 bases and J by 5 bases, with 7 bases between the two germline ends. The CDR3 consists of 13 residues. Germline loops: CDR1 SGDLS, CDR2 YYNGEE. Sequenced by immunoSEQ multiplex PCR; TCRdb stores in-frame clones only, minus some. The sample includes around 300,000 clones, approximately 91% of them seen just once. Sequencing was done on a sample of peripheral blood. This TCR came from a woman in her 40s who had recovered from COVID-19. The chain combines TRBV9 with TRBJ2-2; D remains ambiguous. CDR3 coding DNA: TGTGCCAGCAGCGTCACGCAGACCGGGGAGCTGTTTTTT. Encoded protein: CASSVTQTGELFF. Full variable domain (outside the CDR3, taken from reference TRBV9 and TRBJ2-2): DSGVTQTPKHLITATGQRVTLRCSPRSGDLSVYWYQQSLDQGLQFLIQYYNGEERAKGNILERFSAQQFPDLHSELNLSSLELGDSALYFCASSVTQTGELFFGEGSRLTVL.